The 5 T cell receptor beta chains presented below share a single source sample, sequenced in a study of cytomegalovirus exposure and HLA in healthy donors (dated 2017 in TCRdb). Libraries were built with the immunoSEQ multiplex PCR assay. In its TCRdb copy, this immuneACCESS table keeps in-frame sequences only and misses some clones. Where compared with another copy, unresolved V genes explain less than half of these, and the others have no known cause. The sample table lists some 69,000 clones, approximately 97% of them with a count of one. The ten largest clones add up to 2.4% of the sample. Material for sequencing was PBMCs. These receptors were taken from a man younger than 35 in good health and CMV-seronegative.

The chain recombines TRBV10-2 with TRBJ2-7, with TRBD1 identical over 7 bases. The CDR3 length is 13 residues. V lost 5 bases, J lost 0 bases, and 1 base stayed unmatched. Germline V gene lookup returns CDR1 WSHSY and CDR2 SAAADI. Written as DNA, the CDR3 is TGCGCCAGCAGTTGGGACAGCTCCTACGAGCAGTACTTC. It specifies CASSWDSSYEQYF.

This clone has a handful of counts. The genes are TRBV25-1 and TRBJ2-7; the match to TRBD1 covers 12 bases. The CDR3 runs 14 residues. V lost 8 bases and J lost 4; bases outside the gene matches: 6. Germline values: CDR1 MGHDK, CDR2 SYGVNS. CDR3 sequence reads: CASSRDRGPYEQYF. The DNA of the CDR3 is TGTGCCAGCTCCCGGGACAGGGGGCCATACGAGCAGTACTTC.

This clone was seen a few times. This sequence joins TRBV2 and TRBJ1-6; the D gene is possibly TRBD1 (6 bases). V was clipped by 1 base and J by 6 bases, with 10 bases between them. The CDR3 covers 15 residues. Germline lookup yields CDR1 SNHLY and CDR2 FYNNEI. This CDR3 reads CASSEGRGGNSPLHF. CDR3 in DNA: TGTGCCAGCAGTGAAGGCAGGGGTGGTAATTCACCCCTCCACTTT.

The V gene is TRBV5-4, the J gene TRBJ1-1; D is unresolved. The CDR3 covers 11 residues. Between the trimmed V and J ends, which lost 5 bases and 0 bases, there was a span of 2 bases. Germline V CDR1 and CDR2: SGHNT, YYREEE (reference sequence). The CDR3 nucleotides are TGTGCCAGCAGTATGAACACTGAAGCTTTCTTT. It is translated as CASSMNTEAFF.

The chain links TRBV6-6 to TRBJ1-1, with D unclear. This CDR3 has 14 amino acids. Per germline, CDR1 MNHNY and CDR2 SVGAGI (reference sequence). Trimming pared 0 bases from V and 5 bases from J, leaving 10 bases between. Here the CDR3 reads CASSYSWGGTEAFF. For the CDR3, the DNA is TGTGCCAGCAGTTACTCCTGGGGAGGGACTGAAGCTTTCTTT.